Below, 21 T cell receptor beta chains from the same sample are listed, as sequenced in a study of T-cell memory formation after mild COVID-19. TCRdb reanalysed the 5' RACE reads using MiXCR and keeps one entry per CDR3 protein. The data contain roughly 480,000 distinct CDR3 sequences, more than 20% of them singletons. Sequencing was done on a sample of PBMCs or a T cell subset sorted from them (not recorded which). The source of these receptors is an adult woman who had mild COVID-19 (a few samples of this study predate the infection). Cell type and time point are not known.

V usage is TRBV12-3 or TRBV12-4 and J usage is TRBJ2-3, with D possibly being TRBD2 (5 bases). The CDR3 runs to 13 residues. V lost 7 bases to trimming and J lost 0 bases, with 8 bases between them. In nucleotides, the CDR3 is TGTGCCAGCACGGGGAGCAGCACAGATACGCAGTATTTT. This codes for CASTGSSTDTQYF.

This clonotype showed up just a few times. The chain recombines TRBV27 with TRBJ2-3; D not certain. The CDR3 has 13 amino acids. The germline V gene has CDR1 MNHEY and CDR2 SMNVEV (reference sequence). V gave up 5 bases and J gave up 3 bases, with 9 bases separating them. CDR3 residues: CASSVLTTDTQYF. In nucleotides, the CDR3 is TGTGCCAGCAGTGTCCTGACAACAGATACGCAGTATTTT.

This clonotype has a handful of counts. The rearrangement links TRBV6-6 to TRBJ2-7, with D hard to call. The ends were cut back, 7 bases at V and 5 bases at J, with 12 bases in the middle. CDR1 MNHNY and CDR2 SVGAGI come from the germline V gene (reference sequence). The CDR3 sequence is 12 residues long. CDR3 DNA: TGTGCCAGCAATCGGCTAGGGCACGAGCAGTACTTC. Amino acid sequence: CASNRLGHEQYF.

The chain carries TRBV7-9 and TRBJ2-3; D is undetermined. Germline loops: CDR1 SEHNR, CDR2 FQNEAQ (reference sequence). V was cut by 5 bases and J by 2 bases, with 20 bases left in between. The CDR3 is made up of 17 amino acids. Here the CDR3 DNA reads TGTGCCAGCAGCCCACCCGGTGGGCCGAAATTCACAGATACGCAGTATTTT. Protein sequence: CASSPPGGPKFTDTQYF.

The CDR3 nucleotides read TGTGCCAGCAGCTTGGAGAGACTGGGACTGAACATTCAGTACTTC. Residues: CASSLERLGLNIQYF. The rearrangement joins TRBV7-2 to TRBJ2-4; a weak D match, TRBD2 (6 bases). The CDR3 has 15 residues. Germline V lookup: CDR1 SGHTA, CDR2 FQGNSA. V gave up 3 bases and J gave up 7 bases, with 16 bases separating them.

This clonotype was observed a handful of times. The rearrangement uses TRBV6-2 or TRBV6-3 and TRBJ2-3; D gene uncertain. Germline CDR1 MNHEY, CDR2 SVGEGT. The CDR3 is 17 residues long. The ends were cut back, 2 bases at V and 6 bases at J, with 21 bases in the middle. In DNA form, the CDR3 reads TGTGCCAGCAGTTACCCTCGCCGACTCCTTGGACGGGATACGCAGTATTTT. It is translated as CASSYPRRLLGRDTQYF.

This clonotype was seen a few times. The chain uses TRBV12-3 or TRBV12-4 and TRBJ2-3; TRBD1 matches 10 bases. V lost 4 bases, J lost 6 bases, and 1 base stayed unmatched. The CDR3 totals 13 residues. The CDR3 region is CASSSGQGDTQYF. The DNA of the CDR3 is TGTGCCAGCAGTTCGGGACAGGGGGATACGCAGTATTTT.

V is TRBV7-2 and J is TRBJ2-7; D is unclear. The length of the CDR3 is 14 residues. Germline CDR1 is SGHTA and CDR2 is FQGNSA. V lost 3 bases and J 1 base, leaving 10 bases between the germline ends. CDR3 DNA: TGTGCCAGCAGCTTTTCGCTGCGATCCTACGAGCAGTACTTC. Translated: CASSFSLRSYEQYF. The full variable domain, with the rest looked up from reference TRBV7-2 and TRBJ2-7, is GAGVSQSPSNKVTEKGKDVELRCDPISGHTALYWYRQSLGQGLEFLIYFQGNSAPDKSGLPSDRFSAERTGGSVSTLTIQRTQQEDSAVYLCASSFSLRSYEQYFGPGTRLTVT.

This clonotype showed up just a few times. The V and J genes are TRBV4-2 and TRBJ2-5; 7 nucleotides agree with TRBD2. J gave up 2 bases and V 3 bases, and 18 bases lay outside the gene matches. The CDR3 contains 19 residues. Germline loops: CDR1 LGHNA, CDR2 YNFKEQ. The CDR3 DNA is TGTGCCAGCAGCCAGTACCCGGAGGGGTCTAGCGGTCTACAAGAGACCCAGTACTTC. This encodes CASSQYPEGSSGLQETQYF.

V is TRBV10-3 and J is TRBJ1-1; D unclear. CDR3 length: 11 amino acids. V was pared by 2 bases and J by 7 bases, with 5 bases between. The V gene's germline CDR1 is ENHRY and CDR2 SYGVKD. CDR3 nucleotide sequence: TGTGCCATCAGTGAGGGTCTTGAAGCTTTCTTT. Protein product: CAISEGLEAFF.

The sample holds a few counts of this clonotype. V gene TRBV9 combines with J gene TRBJ1-5, with TRBD1 matching 7 bases. The germline V gene encodes CDR1 SGDLS and CDR2 YYNGEE. Trimming cost V 2 bases and J 3 bases; bases outside gene matches: 5. The CDR3 runs 15 residues. CDR3 sequence reads: CASSVAGTVNQPQHF. The CDR3 bases are TGTGCCAGCAGCGTCGCCGGGACAGTCAATCAGCCCCAGCATTTT.

There are a few counts of this clonotype. J is TRBJ2-3 and V is TRBV5-8; D assignment may be TRBD1 or TRBD2 (5 bases each). Germline V lookup: CDR1 SGHTS, CDR2 YDEGEE. The CDR3 covers 14 residues. V dropped 2 bases and J dropped 4 bases, with 11 bases sitting between them. For the CDR3, the DNA is TGTGCCAGCAGCTTTTCGGGGCCAGCAGATACGCAGTATTTT. Protein sequence: CASSFSGPADTQYF.

The CDR3 region has the DNA TGTGCCATCAGACCTACAGGGGGCCACGGGACCGGGGAGCTGTTTTTT. Its translation is CAIRPTGGHGTGELFF. The chain couples TRBV10-3 to TRBJ2-2, with 9 nucleotides matching TRBD1. The CDR3 has 16 residues. Germline CDR1 and CDR2: ENHRY and SYGVKD. V was clipped by 6 bases and J by 5 bases; unmatched bases: 10.

The DNA for the CDR3 is TGTGCCACCAGTGATACCCCGACAGGGTATGGCTACACCTTC. As protein: CATSDTPTGYGYTF. The chain is built from TRBV24-1 and TRBJ1-2; 7 nucleotides line up with TRBD1. The CDR3 consists of 14 residues. From germline, CDR1 is KGHDR and CDR2 SFDVKD. The junction had 5 bases not matched to a gene; V was cut back by 3 bases and J by 5 bases.

Many counts were recorded for this clonotype. The chain combines TRBV20-1 with TRBJ1-3; the D gene is possibly TRBD1 (6 bases). Germline V gives CDR1 DFQATT, CDR2 SNEGSKA (reference sequence). The ends were cut back, 6 bases at V and 4 bases at J, with 10 bases in the middle. The CDR3 is 12 residues long. The CDR3, as DNA: TGCAGTGCGCGGACAGTCGGAAACACCATATATTTT. It encodes CSARTVGNTIYF.

The chain has TRBV6-6 and TRBJ2-1; D is undetermined. Trimming left V 2 bases short and J 8 bases short, with 10 bases between. The CDR3 has 13 amino acids. CDR1 MNHNY and CDR2 SVGAGI come from the germline V gene (reference sequence). The CDR3 is CASSYHYRDEQFF. Here the CDR3 DNA reads TGTGCCAGCAGTTACCACTATAGGGATGAGCAGTTCTTC.

This clonotype occurred a few times. This sequence joins TRBV4-2 and TRBJ2-2; a weak D match, TRBD1 (5 bases). Trimming took 2 bases from V and 7 from J, leaving 11 bases between them. This CDR3 region has 14 residues. Germline-derived CDR1 and CDR2 are LGHNA and YNFKEQ. CDR3 in amino acids: CASSQPGPGGELFF. DNA for the CDR3: TGTGCCAGCAGCCAACCAGGGCCCGGCGGGGAGCTGTTTTTT.

This clonotype was seen more than once but under ten times. The chain uses TRBV14 and TRBJ2-1; D is tentatively TRBD1 or TRBD2 (6 bases each). Germline assignment: CDR1 SGHDN and CDR2 FVKESK. The length of the CDR3 is 17 residues. V shed 4 bases and J shed 3 bases, with 19 bases lying between them. CDR3 residues: CASSRGARGLSYNEQFF. In nucleotides, the CDR3 is TGTGCCAGCAGCCGGGGGGCTAGGGGCCTAAGCTACAATGAGCAGTTCTTC.

This clonotype was seen a handful of times. V gene TRBV5-1 combines with J gene TRBJ2-5; no firm D call. This CDR3 is built from 15 residues. Germline V gene data show CDR1 as SGHRS and CDR2 as YFSETQ. V gave up 2 bases and J gave up 7 bases, with 18 bases separating them. The CDR3 sequence: CASSFRGVDSRTQYF. CDR3 nucleotide sequence: TGCGCCAGCAGCTTTCGCGGAGTCGATTCGAGGACCCAGTACTTC.

In this sample, this clonotype turned up a few times. The chain has TRBV9 and TRBJ2-1; D is perhaps TRBD1 (6 bases). Germline V gene lookup returns CDR1 SGDLS and CDR2 YYNGEE. This CDR3 has 14 amino acids. V lost 0 bases and J 4 bases, leaving 8 bases between the germline ends. The CDR3 sequence is CASSVDDRYNEQFF. The DNA of the CDR3 is TGTGCCAGCAGCGTAGATGACAGGTACAATGAGCAGTTCTTC.

J is TRBJ2-3 and V is TRBV5-6, with 12 bases lining up with TRBD2. The V gene end was trimmed by 4 bases and the J gene end by 5 bases; junction bases not matched to a gene: 5. The length of the CDR3 is 15 residues. CDR1 and CDR2 (germline): SGHDT, YYEEEE. The CDR3 spells CASSPLAGGRDTQYF. The CDR3 bases are TGTGCCAGCAGCCCGCTAGCGGGGGGGAGAGATACGCAGTATTTT. The full variable domain, completed using reference TRBV5-6 and TRBJ2-3, is DAGVTQSPTHLIKTRGQQVTLRCSPKSGHDTVSWYQQALGQGPQFIFQYYEEEERQRGNFPDRFSGHQFPNYSSELNVNALLLGDSALYLCASSPLAGGRDTQYFGPGTRLTVL.